The next 3 T cell receptor beta chains were all read from a single sample in a study of vaccination effects on CD4 cells after COVID-19. These TCRs' antigens remain unknown. Method: immunoSEQ multiplex PCR; TCRdb's copy keeps in-frame clones and lacks some. The sample holds about 41,000 clones, around 70% seen once. The ViraFEST assay expanded antigen-specific CD4+ T cells with viral peptide pools before sequencing. At the end of about 9 days of culture, CD4+ T cells were isolated. In the vaccine recipients, nucleocapsid antibodies were negative and there was no prior SARS-CoV-2 infection. This material consisted of CD4+ T cells from PBMCs cultured with HCoV-OC43 spike peptides, taken before COVID-19 vaccination. Noted subset: HCoV-OC43 spike overlapping peptide pool stimulation. All receptors come from a human donor who received a COVID-19 vaccine.

Here the CDR3 reads CASSIPGQGPATNEKLFF. DNA of the CDR3: TGTGCCAGCAGCATACCGGGACAGGGCCCAGCAACTAATGAAAAACTGTTTTTT. The chain employs TRBV5-6 and TRBJ1-4; the match to TRBD1 covers 9 bases. Looked up from germline, CDR1 is SGHDT and CDR2 is YYEEEE. The CDR3 is 18 residues long. The V and J ends lost 4 bases and 0 bases, in that order; junction bases with no gene match: 10.

This sequence joins TRBV5-6 and TRBJ2-7; 9 bases are shared with TRBD1. V lost 0 bases, J lost 6 bases, and 7 bases stayed unmatched. The CDR3 sequence is 15 residues long. Germline CDR1 and CDR2: SGHDT and YYEEEE. The CDR3 reads CASSLGGTGTREQYF. DNA of the CDR3: TGTGCCAGCAGCTTGGGGGGGACAGGGACGCGCGAGCAGTACTTC.

This chain joins TRBV10-3 and TRBJ1-3; D not certain. Per the germline V gene, CDR1 is ENHRY and CDR2 is SYGVKD. The CDR3 is 13 amino acids. V shed 2 bases and J shed 8 bases, with 10 bases lying between them. The CDR3 sequence is CAISEPGWDTIYF. For the CDR3, the DNA is TGTGCCATCAGTGAGCCCGGGTGGGACACCATATATTTT.